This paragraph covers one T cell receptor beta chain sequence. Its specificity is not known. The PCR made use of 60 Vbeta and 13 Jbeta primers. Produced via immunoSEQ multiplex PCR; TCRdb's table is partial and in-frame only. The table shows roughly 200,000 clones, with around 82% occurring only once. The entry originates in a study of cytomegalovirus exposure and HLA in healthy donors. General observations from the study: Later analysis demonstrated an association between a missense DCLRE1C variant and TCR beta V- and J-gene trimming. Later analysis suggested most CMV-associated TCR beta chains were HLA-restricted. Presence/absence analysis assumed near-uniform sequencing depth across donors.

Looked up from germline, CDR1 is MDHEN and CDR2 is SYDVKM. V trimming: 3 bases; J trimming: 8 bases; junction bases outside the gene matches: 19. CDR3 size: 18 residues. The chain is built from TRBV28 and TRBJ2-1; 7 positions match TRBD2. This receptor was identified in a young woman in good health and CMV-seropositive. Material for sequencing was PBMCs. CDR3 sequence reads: CASSFIGATGGSRYEQFF. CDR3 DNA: TGTGCCAGCAGTTTTATTGGGGCTACGGGAGGTTCGAGGTATGAGCAGTTCTTC.